The clone carrying this T cell receptor beta chain was observed at least ten times. The CDR3 contains 15 residues. Germline V gene lookup returns CDR1 SGHAT and CDR2 FQNNGV. J lost 6 bases, V lost 5 bases, and 5 bases had no gene match. This specimen belongs to a study of T cells after yellow fever vaccination. TCRdb re-derived calls from the 5' RACE reads in MiXCR, one entry per CDR3 protein. The sample contains a few hundred thousand distinct CDR3 sequences, approximately 7% of which appear only once. The clonotype was recovered from a man aged 18 to 29 who received the YFV17D yellow fever vaccine. The sequenced sample was PBMCs, obtained more than 40 days after the first yellow fever vaccination. The chain joins TRBV11-2 to TRBJ2-1, with 12 bases identical to TRBD2. The chain's CDR3 is CASSPGTSGLNEQFF. In nucleotides, the CDR3 is TGTGCCAGCAGCCCCGGGACTAGCGGGCTCAATGAGCAGTTCTTC. Variable domain in full (rest from reference TRBV11-2 and TRBJ2-1): EAGVAQSPRYKIIEKRQSVAFWCNPISGHATLYWYQQILGQGPKLLIQFQNNGVVDDSQLPKDRFSAERLKGVDSTLKIQPAKLEDSAVYLCASSPGTSGLNEQFFGPGTRLTVL.